The T cell receptor beta chain under discussion was sequenced for a study of T-cell reconstitution after alpha-beta-depleted transplantation in children. Molecular barcoding with unique molecular identifiers was used for the TCRbeta library. Each CDR3 protein is one row after TCRdb ran MiXCR on the PCR reads. Of around 25,000 distinct CDR3 sequences in the sample, roughly a sixth were seen once. This clonotype was counted ten times or more. Trimming stripped 5 bases from V and 8 bases from J, with 15 bases between. Germline-derived CDR1 and CDR2 are DFQATT and SNEGSKA (reference sequence). The CDR3 spans 12 residues.

This receptor was obtained from a male patient between 2 and 10 years old who had a stem cell transplant for acute lymphoblastic leukemia, so the T cells may come from the graft donor. The sequences come from PBMCs, mostly from graft donor cells, collected 60 days after TCRalphabeta/CD19-depleted stem cell transplant. This chain uses TRBV20-1 with TRBJ1-2; D gene unclear. CDR3 sequence (DNA): TGCAGTGCTGTCGGATGGGGAGGGGGCTACACCTTC. This codes for CSAVGWGGGYTF.